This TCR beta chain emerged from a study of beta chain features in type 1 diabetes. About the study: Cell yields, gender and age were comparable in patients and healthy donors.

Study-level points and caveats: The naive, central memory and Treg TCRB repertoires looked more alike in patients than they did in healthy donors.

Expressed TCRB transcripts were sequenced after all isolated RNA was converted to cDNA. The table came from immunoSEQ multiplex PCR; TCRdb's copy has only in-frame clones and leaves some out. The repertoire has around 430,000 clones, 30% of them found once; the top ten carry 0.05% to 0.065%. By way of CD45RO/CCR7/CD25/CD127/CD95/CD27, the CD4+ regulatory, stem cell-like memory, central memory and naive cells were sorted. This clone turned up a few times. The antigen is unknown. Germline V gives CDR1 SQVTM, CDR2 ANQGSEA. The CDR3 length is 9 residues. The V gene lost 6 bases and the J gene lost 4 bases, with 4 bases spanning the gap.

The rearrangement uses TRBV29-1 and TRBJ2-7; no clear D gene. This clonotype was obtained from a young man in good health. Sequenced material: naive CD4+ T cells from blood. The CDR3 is CSVLYEQYF. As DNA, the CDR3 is TGCAGCGTCCTGTACGAGCAGTACTTC.